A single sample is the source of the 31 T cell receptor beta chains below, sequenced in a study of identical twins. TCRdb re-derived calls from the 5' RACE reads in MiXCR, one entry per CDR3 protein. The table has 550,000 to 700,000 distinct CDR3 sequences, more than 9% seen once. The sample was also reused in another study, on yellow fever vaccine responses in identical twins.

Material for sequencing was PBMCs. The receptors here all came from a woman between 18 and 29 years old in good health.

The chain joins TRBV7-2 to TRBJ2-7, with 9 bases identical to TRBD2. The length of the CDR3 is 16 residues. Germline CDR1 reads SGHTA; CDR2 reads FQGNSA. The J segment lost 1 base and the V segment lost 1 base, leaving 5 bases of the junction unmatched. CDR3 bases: TGTGCCAGCAGCTTAGTGGTTAGCGGGGGATCCTACGAGCAGTACTTC. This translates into CASSLVVSGGSYEQYF. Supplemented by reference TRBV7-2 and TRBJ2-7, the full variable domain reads GAGVSQSPSNKVTEKGKDVELRCDPISGHTALYWYRQSLGQGLEFLIYFQGNSAPDKSGLPSDRFSAERTGGSVSTLTIQRTQQEDSAVYLCASSLVVSGGSYEQYFGPGTRLTVT.

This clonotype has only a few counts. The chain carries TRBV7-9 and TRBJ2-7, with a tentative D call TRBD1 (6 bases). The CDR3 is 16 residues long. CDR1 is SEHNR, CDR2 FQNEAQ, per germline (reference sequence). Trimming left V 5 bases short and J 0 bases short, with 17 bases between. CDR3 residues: CASSNHRDTSSYEQYF. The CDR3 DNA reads TGTGCCAGCAGCAATCACCGGGACACGAGCTCCTACGAGCAGTACTTC.

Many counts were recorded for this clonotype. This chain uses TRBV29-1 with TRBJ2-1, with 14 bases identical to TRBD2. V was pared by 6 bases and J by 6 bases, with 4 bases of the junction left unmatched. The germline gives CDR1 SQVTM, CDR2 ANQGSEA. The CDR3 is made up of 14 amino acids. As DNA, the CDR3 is TGCAGCGTACGGGGACTAGCGGGAGTCAATGAGCAGTTCTTC. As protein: CSVRGLAGVNEQFF.

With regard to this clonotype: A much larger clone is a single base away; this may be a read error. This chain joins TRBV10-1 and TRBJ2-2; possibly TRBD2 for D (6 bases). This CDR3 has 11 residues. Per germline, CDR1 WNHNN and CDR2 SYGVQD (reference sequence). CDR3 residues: CASSAPGGLFF. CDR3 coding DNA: TGCGCCAGCAGTGCCCCCGGGGGGCTGTTTTTT.

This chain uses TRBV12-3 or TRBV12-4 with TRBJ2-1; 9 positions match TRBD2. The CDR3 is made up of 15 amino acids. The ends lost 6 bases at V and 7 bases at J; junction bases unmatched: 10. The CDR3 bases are TGTGCCAGCAGGGGTTGGCGGGGGGGCTTGAATGAGCAGTTCTTC. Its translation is CASRGWRGGLNEQFF.

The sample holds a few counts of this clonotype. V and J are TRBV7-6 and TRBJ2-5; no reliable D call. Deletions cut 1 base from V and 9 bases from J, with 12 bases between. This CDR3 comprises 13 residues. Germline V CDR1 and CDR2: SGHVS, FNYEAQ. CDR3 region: CASSLEQSRPQYF. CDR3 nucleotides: TGTGCCAGCAGCTTAGAACAGTCCAGGCCCCAGTACTTC.

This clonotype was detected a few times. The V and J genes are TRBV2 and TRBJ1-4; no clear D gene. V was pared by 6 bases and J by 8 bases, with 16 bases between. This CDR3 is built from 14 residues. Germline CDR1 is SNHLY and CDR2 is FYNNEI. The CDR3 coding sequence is TGTGCCAGCAGCCCTTCCCGTCTGAAAGAAAAACTGTTTTTT. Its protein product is CASSPSRLKEKLFF.

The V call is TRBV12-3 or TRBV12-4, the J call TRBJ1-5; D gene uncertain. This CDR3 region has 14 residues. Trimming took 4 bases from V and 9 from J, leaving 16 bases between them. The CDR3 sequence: CASSSQDHASPQHF. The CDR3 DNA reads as TGTGCCAGCAGTTCCCAGGACCACGCGTCGCCCCAGCATTTT.

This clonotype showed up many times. The DNA of the CDR3 is TGTGCCACCAGCAGAGATTTGGGACTAGCGGCCTCCTACGAGCAGTACTTC. This codes for CATSRDLGLAASYEQYF. The chain is built from TRBV15 and TRBJ2-7; 11 bases match TRBD2. The CDR3 is made up of 17 amino acids. V trimming: 0 bases; J trimming: 0 bases; junction bases outside the gene matches: 4. CDR1 and CDR2 (germline): LNHNV, YYDKDF (reference sequence).

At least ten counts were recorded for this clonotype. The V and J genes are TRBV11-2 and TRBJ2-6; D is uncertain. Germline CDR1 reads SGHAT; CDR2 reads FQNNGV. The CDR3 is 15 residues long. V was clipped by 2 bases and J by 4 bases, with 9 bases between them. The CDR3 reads CASSLRLAGANVLTF. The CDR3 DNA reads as TGTGCCAGCAGCTTAAGGCTGGCGGGGGCCAACGTCCTGACTTTC.

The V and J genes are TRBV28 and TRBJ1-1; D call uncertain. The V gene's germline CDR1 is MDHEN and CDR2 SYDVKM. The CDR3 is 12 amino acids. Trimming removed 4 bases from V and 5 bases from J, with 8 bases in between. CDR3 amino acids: CASSWISTEAFF. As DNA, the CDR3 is TGTGCCAGCAGTTGGATCAGTACTGAAGCTTTCTTT.

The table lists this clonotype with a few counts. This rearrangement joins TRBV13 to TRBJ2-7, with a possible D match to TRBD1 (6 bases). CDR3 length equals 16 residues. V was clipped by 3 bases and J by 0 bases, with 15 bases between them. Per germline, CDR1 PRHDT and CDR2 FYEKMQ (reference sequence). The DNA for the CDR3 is TGTGCCAGCAGCTTCCAACAACAGGGATTCTCCTACGAGCAGTACTTC. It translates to CASSFQQQGFSYEQYF. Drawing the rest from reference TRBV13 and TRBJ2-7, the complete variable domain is AAGVIQSPRHLIKEKRETATLKCYPIPRHDTVYWYQQGPGQDPQFLISFYEKMQSDKGSIPDRFSAQQFSDYHSELNMSSLELGDSALYFCASSFQQQGFSYEQYFGPGTRLTVT.

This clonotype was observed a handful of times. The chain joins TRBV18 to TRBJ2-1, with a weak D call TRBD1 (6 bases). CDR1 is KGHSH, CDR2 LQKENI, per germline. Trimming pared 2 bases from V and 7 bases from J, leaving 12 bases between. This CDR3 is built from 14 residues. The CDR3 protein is CASSPGGQRNEQFF. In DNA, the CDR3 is TGTGCCAGCTCACCAGGCGGACAGCGGAATGAGCAGTTCTTC.

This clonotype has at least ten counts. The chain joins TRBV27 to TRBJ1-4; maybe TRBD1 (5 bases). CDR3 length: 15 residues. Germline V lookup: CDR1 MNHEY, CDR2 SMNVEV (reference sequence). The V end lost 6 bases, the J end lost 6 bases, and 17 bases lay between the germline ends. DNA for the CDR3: TGTGCCAGCAGAGGCACCGGGACCGCCCATGAAAAACTGTTTTTT. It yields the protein CASRGTGTAHEKLFF.

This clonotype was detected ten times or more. In DNA, the CDR3 is TGTGCCATCACTCAGAGAGGGGGCTACGAGCAGTACTTC. This codes for CAITQRGGYEQYF. The genes are TRBV10-3 and TRBJ2-7; D possibly corresponds to TRBD1 (6 bases). Germline lookup yields CDR1 ENHRY and CDR2 SYGVKD. The CDR3 loop spans 13 amino acids. V lost 7 bases, J lost 3 bases, and 13 bases lay in between.

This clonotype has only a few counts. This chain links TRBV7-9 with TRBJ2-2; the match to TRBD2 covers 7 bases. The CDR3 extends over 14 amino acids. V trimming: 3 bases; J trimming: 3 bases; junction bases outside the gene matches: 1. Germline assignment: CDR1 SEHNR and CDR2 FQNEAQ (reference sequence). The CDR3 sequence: CASSFAGDTGELFF. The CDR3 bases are TGTGCCAGCAGCTTTGCGGGGGACACCGGGGAGCTGTTTTTT.

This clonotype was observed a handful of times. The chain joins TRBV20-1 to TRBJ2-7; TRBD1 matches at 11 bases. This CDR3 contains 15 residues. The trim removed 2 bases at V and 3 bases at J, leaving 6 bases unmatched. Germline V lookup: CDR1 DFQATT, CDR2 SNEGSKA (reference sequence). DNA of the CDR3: TGCAGTGCTAGACACCGGGACAGGGGGTACTACGAGCAGTACTTC. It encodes CSARHRDRGYYEQYF.

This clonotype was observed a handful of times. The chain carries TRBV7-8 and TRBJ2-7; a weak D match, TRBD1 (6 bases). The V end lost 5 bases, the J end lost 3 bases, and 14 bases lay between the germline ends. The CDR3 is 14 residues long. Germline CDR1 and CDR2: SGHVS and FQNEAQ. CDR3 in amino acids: CASSVTGIDYEQYF. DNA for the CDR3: TGTGCCAGCAGCGTTACAGGGATTGACTACGAGCAGTACTTC.

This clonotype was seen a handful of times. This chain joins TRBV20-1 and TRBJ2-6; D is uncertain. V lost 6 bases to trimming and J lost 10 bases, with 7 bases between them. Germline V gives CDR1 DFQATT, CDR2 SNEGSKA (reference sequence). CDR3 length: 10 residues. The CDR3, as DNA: TGCAGTGCCCAGGAGAACGTCCTGACTTTC. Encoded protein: CSAQENVLTF.

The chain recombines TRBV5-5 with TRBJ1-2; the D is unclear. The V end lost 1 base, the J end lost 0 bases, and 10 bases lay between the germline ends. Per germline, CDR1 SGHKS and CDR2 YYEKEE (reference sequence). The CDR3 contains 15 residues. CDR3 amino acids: CASSLNSLPNYGYTF. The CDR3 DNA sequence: TGTGCCAGCAGCTTGAACAGCCTCCCTAACTATGGCTACACCTTC. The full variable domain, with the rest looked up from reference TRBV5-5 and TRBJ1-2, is DAGVTQSPTHLIKTRGQQVTLRCSPISGHKSVSWYQQVLGQGPQFIFQYYEKEERGRGNFPDRFSARQFPNYSSELNVNALLLGDSALYLCASSLNSLPNYGYTFGSGTRLTVV.

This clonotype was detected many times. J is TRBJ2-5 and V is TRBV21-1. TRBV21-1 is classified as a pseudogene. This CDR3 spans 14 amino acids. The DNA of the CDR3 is TGTGCCAGCAGCTCCGACTCAAGACAAGAGACCCAGTACTTC. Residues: CASSSDSRQETQYF.

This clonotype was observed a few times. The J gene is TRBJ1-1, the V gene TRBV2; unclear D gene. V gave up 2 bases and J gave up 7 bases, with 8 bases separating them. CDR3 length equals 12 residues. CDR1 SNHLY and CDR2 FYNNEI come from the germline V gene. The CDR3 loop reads CASSEQFFEAFF. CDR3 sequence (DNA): TGTGCCAGCAGTGAACAGTTTTTTGAAGCTTTCTTT. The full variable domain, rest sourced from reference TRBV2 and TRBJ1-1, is EPEVTQTPSHQVTQMGQEVILRCVPISNHLYFYWYRQILGQKVEFLVSFYNNEISEKSEIFDDQFSVERPDGSNFTLKIRSTKLEDSAMYFCASSEQFFEAFFGQGTRLTVV.

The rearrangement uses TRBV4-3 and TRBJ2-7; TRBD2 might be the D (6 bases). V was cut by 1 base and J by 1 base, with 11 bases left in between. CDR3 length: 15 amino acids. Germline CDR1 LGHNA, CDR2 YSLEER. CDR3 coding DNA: TGCGCCAGCAGCCAAGTAGTTAGCGGATCCTACGAGCAGTACTTC. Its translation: CASSQVVSGSYEQYF.

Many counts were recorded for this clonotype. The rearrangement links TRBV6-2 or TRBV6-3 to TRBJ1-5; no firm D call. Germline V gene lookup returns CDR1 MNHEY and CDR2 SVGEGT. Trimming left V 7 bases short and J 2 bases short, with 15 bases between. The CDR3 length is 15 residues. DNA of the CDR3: TGTGCCAGCAACCCACACCTTTTCGGCAATCAGCCCCAGCATTTT. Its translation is CASNPHLFGNQPQHF.

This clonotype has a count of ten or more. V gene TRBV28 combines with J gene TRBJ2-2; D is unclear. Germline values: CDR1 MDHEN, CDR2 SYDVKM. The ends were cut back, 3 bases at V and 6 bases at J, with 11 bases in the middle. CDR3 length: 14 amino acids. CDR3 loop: CASSFRVLAGELFF. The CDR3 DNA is TGTGCCAGCAGTTTCAGAGTCCTAGCCGGGGAGCTGTTTTTT.

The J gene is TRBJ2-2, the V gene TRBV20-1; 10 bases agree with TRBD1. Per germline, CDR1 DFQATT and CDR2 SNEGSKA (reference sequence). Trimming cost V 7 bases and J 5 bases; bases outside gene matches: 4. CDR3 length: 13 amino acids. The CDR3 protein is CSVDRGPTGELFF. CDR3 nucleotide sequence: TGCAGTGTTGACAGGGGGCCAACCGGGGAGCTGTTTTTT.

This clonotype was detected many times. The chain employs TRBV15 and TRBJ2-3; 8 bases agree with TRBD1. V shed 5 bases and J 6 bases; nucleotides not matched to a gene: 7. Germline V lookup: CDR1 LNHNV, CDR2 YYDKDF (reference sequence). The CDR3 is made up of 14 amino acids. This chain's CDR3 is CATSLAQGADTQYF. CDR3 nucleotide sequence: TGTGCCACCAGCCTGGCTCAGGGGGCCGATACGCAGTATTTT.

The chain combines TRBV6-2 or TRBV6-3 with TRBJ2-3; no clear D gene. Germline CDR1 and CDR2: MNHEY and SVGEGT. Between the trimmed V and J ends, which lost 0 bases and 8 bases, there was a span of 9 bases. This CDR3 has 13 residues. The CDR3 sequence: CASSYSAGRTQYF. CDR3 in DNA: TGTGCCAGCAGTTACTCGGCAGGACGTACGCAGTATTTT.

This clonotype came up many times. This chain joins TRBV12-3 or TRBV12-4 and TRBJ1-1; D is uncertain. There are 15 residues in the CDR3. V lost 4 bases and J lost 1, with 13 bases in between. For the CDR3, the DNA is TGTGCCAGCAGTTGGAAGAATACTGGGAACACTGAAGCTTTCTTT. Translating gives CASSWKNTGNTEAFF.

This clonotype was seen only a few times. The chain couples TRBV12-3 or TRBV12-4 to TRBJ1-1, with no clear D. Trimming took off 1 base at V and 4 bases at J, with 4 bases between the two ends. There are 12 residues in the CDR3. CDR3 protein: CASSLEVTEAFF. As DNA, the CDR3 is TGTGCCAGCAGTTTAGAGGTCACTGAAGCTTTCTTT.

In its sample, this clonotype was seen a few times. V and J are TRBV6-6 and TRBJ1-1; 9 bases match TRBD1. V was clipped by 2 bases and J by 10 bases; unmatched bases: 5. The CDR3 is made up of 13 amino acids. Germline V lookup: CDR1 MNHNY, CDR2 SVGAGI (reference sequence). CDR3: CASSYPGQGTAFF. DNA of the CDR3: TGTGCCAGCAGTTACCCTGGACAGGGGACAGCTTTCTTT.